Listed below are T cell receptor beta chains from one sample, sequenced in a study of blood T cell repertoires in COVID-19. Clones were sequenced by immunoSEQ multiplex PCR, and TCRdb holds only the in-frame ones, with some missing. The sample yields about 240,000 clones, around 89% seen once. The source material was peripheral blood. The receptors originated from a woman in her 40s who had recovered from COVID-19. Both conserved end residues are part of each CDR3. Fields, in order: V gene, D gene, J gene, clone size, CDR3 DNA, CDR3 protein. A D gene is named only where the DNA matches it firmly. Clone sizes are given selectively: once, few, many, or a class where the clone is expanded.

V: TRBV14
D: NA
J: TRBJ1-6
size: NA
DNA: TGTGCCAGCAGCCAATGGGGCAATTCACCCCTCCACTTT
CDR3: CASSQWGNSPLHF

V: TRBV2
D: TRBD1
J: TRBJ1-2
size: NA
DNA: TGTGCCAGACAACAGGGGGCTGTTGGTGGCTACACCTTC
CDR3: CARQQGAVGGYTF

V: TRBV5-4
D: TRBD2
J: TRBJ2-4
size: NA
DNA: TGTGCCAGCAGCTTGGGGCTAGCGGCGGGAGGCGCCAAAAACATTCAGTACTTC
CDR3: CASSLGLAAGGAKNIQYF

V: TRBV24-1
D: NA
J: TRBJ1-2
size: NA
DNA: TGTGCCACCAGCCCCTCGGGACAAAACTATGGCTACACCTTC
CDR3: CATSPSGQNYGYTF

V: TRBV29-1
D: NA
J: TRBJ1-1
size: NA
DNA: TGCAGCGTTGTGGGGAGCGGGGGCACTGAAGCTTTCTTT
CDR3: CSVVGSGGTEAFF

V: TRBV12-3/TRBV12-4
D: NA
J: TRBJ2-2
size: NA
DNA: TGTGCCAGCAGCTCTTCGACCGGGGAGCTGTTTTTT
CDR3: CASSSSTGELFF

V: TRBV11-2
D: NA
J: TRBJ2-3
size: NA
DNA: TGTGCCAGCAGCTTAGATACGGTGCGGGATACGCAGTATTTT
CDR3: CASSLDTVRDTQYF

V: TRBV5-1
D: NA
J: TRBJ2-2
size: NA
DNA: TGCGCCAGCAGCCCCGGACTGTCCACCGGGGAGCTGTTTTTT
CDR3: CASSPGLSTGELFF

V: TRBV7-6
D: TRBD2
J: TRBJ2-4
size: few
DNA: TGTGCCAGCAGCGCAGGACTAGCGGGAGGGCTAGCCAAAAACATTCAGTACTTC
CDR3: CASSAGLAGGLAKNIQYF

V: TRBV23-1
D: NA
J: TRBJ2-2
size: NA
DNA: TGCGCCAGCAAGCGCCCGGGACATACGAACACCGGGGAGCTGTTTTTT
CDR3: CASKRPGHTNTGELFF

V: TRBV5-1
D: TRBD1
J: TRBJ2-5
size: NA
DNA: TGCGCCAGCAGCTTGGGATACAGGGGACAAGAGACCCAGTACTTC
CDR3: CASSLGYRGQETQYF

V: TRBV5-6
D: NA
J: TRBJ2-3
size: once
DNA: TGTGCCAGCAGCCCGCTAGGTGGCGGTGGGCAGTATTTT
CDR3: CASSPLGGGGQYF

V: TRBV11-3
D: TRBD2
J: TRBJ2-5
size: NA
DNA: TGTGCCAGCAGCTTAGGGACTAGCGGGACCAAAGAGACCCAGTACTTC
CDR3: CASSLGTSGTKETQYF

V: TRBV30
D: NA
J: TRBJ1-4
size: NA
DNA: TGTGGGGGCGGGGCAACTAATGAAAAACTGTTTTTT
CDR3: CGGGATNEKLFF

V: TRBV11-3
D: NA
J: TRBJ1-1
size: NA
DNA: TGTGCCAGCAGCCCACAGGGCGGATCTGAAGCTTTCTTT
CDR3: CASSPQGGSEAFF

V: TRBV3-1/TRBV3-2
D: NA
J: TRBJ2-5
size: NA
DNA: TGTGCCAGCAGCCAAGATGGGCACCTCCAAGAGACCCAGTACTTC
CDR3: CASSQDGHLQETQYF

V: TRBV12-5
D: NA
J: TRBJ1-2
size: NA
DNA: TGTGCTAGTGGTCCCACCCGGGGAGACTACACCTTC
CDR3: CASGPTRGDYTF

V: TRBV5-1
D: NA
J: TRBJ1-1
size: NA
DNA: TGCGCCAGCAGGGCTGGGGAGAGCACTGAAGCTTTCTTT
CDR3: CASRAGESTEAFF

V: TRBV27
D: TRBD2
J: TRBJ2-3
size: NA
DNA: TGTGCCAGCGGAATTCAGCGGGAGGGCCGAGGAGATACGCAGTATTTT
CDR3: CASGIQREGRGDTQYF

V: TRBV18
D: TRBD2
J: TRBJ2-1
size: NA
DNA: TGTGCCAGCTCACATCTTAGTGGCGGGAGTTCGGATGAGCAGTTCTTC
CDR3: CASSHLSGGSSDEQFF

V: TRBV7-6
D: TRBD2
J: TRBJ2-2
size: NA
DNA: TGTGCCAGCAGCTTAATGGTTAGCGGGGCCGGGGAGCTGTTTTTT
CDR3: CASSLMVSGAGELFF

V: TRBV7-9
D: TRBD2
J: TRBJ2-1
size: NA
DNA: TGTGCCAGCAGCCCCGGGGGGGCCCCCACTTACAATGAGCAGTTCTTC
CDR3: CASSPGGAPTYNEQFF

V: TRBV24-1
D: TRBD2
J: TRBJ2-1
size: once
DNA: TGTGCCACCAGTGACCCGGGACTAGCGGTATACAATGAGCAGTTCTTC
CDR3: CATSDPGLAVYNEQFF

V: TRBV5-4
D: NA
J: TRBJ2-1
size: NA
DNA: TGTGCCAGCAGCTTGGGCGGCTCCTACAATGAGCAGTTCTTC
CDR3: CASSLGGSYNEQFF

V: TRBV25-1
D: TRBD1
J: TRBJ1-1
size: few
DNA: TGTGCCAGCGCCTGGACAGGGGGGAACACTGAAGCTTTCTTT
CDR3: CASAWTGGNTEAFF

V: TRBV30
D: NA
J: TRBJ1-4
size: NA
DNA: TGTGCCTGGAGTGCCGAGATCGAGACTAATGAAAAACTGTTTTTT
CDR3: CAWSAEIETNEKLFF

V: TRBV6-5
D: NA
J: TRBJ1-2
size: NA
DNA: TGTGCCAGCAACCCCGTGGGGGCAGGGAGCTATGGCTACACCTTC
CDR3: CASNPVGAGSYGYTF

V: TRBV3-1/TRBV3-2
D: NA
J: TRBJ2-7
size: NA
DNA: TGTGCCAGCAGCCACGGGTCCTCCTCCTACTTC
CDR3: CASSHGSSSYF